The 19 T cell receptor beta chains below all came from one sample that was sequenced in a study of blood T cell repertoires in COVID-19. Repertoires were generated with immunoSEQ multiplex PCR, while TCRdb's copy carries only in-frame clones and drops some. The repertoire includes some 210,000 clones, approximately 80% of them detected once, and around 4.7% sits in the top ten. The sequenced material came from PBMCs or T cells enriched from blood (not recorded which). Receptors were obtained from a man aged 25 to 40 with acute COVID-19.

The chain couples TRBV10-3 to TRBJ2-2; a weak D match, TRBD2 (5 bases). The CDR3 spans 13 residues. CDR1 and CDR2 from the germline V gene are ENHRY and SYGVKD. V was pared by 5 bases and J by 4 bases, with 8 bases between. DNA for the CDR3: TGTGCCATCAGTCCTGGGAGCACCGGGGAGCTGTTTTTT. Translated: CAISPGSTGELFF.

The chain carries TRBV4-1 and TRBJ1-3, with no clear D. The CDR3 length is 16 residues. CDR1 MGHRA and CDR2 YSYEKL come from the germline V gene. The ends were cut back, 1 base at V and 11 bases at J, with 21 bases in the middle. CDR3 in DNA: TGCGCCAGCAGCCAAGTCCTGTCTAGTGGGCCCGGGGCCATATATTTT. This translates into CASSQVLSSGPGAIYF.

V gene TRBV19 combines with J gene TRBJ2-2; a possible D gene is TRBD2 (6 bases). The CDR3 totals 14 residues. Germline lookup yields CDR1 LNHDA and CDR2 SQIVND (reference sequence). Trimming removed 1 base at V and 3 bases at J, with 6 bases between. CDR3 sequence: CASSIGGDTGELFF. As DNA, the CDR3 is TGTGCCAGTAGTATAGGGGGGGACACCGGGGAGCTGTTTTTT.

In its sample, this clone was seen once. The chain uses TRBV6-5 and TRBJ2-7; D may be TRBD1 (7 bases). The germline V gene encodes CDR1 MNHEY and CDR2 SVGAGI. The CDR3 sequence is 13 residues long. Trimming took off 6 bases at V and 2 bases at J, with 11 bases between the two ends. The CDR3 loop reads CASRRDSAYEQYF. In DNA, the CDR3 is TGTGCCAGCAGGCGGGACAGCGCCTACGAGCAGTACTTC.

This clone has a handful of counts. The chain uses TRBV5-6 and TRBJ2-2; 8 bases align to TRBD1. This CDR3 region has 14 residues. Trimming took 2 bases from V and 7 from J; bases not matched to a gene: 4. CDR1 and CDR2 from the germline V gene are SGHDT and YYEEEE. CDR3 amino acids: CASSFDRGGGELFF. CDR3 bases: TGTGCCAGCAGCTTCGACAGGGGAGGCGGGGAGCTGTTTTTT.

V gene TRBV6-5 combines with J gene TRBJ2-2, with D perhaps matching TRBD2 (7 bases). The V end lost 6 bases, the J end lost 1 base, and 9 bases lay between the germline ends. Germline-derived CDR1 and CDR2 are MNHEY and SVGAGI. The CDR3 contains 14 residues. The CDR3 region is CASRRGLNTGELFF. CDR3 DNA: TGTGCCAGCAGGCGGGGGCTGAACACCGGGGAGCTGTTTTTT.

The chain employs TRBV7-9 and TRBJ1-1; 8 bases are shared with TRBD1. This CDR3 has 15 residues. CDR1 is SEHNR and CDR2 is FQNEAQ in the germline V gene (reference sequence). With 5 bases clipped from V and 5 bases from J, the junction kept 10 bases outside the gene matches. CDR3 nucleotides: TGTGCCAGCAGCCAAATAGGACAGGGAAGTACTGAAGCTTTCTTT. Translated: CASSQIGQGSTEAFF. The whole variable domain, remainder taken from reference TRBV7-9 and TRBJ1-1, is DTGVSQNPRHKITKRGQNVTFRCDPISEHNRLYWYRQTLGQGPEFLTYFQNEAQLEKSRLLSDRFSAERPKGSFSTLEIQRTEQGDSAMYLCASSQIGQGSTEAFFGQGTRLTVV.

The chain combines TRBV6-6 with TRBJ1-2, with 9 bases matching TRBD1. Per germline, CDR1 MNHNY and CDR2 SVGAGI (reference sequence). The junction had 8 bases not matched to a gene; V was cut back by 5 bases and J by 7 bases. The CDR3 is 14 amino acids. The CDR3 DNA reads TGTGCCAGCAGTGACACAGGGGGCGCGGCTGGCTACACCTTC. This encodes CASSDTGGAAGYTF.

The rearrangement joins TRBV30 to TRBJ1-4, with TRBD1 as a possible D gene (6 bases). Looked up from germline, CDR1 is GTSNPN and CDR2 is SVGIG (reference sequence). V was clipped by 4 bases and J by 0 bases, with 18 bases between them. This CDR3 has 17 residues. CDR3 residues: CAWKRNRVIATNEKLFF. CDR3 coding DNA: TGTGCCTGGAAGAGAAACAGGGTGATAGCAACTAATGAAAAACTGTTTTTT.

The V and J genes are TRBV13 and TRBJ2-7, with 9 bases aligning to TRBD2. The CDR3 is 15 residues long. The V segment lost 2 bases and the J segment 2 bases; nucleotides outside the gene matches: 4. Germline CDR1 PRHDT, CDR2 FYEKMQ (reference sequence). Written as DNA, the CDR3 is TGTGCCAGCAGCTTAAAAATAGCGGGGGCCTACGAGCAGTACTTC. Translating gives CASSLKIAGAYEQYF.

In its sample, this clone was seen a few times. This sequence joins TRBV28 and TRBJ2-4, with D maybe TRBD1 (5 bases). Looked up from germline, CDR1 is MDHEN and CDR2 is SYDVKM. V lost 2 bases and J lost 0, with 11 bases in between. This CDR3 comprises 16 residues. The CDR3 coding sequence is TGTGCCAGCAGTTTACTGGCAGGGCTAGCCAAAAACATTCAGTACTTC. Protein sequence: CASSLLAGLAKNIQYF. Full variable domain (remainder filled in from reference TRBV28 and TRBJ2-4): DVKVTQSSRYLVKRTGEKVFLECVQDMDHENMFWYRQDPGLGLRLIYFSYDVKMKEKGDIPEGYSVSREKKERFSLILESASTNQTSMYLCASSLLAGLAKNIQYFGAGTRLSVL.

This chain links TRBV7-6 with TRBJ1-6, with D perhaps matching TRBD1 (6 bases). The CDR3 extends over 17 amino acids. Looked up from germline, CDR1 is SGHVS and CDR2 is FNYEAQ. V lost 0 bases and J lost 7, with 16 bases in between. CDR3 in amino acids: CASSLAMGGAQNSPLHF. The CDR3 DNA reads TGTGCCAGCAGCTTAGCGATGGGGGGGGCGCAAAATTCACCCCTCCACTTT.

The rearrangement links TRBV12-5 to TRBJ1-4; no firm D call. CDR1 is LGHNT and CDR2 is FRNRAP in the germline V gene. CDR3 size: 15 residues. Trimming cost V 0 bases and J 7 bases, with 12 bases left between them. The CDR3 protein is CASGLVPGPPEKLFF. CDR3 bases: TGTGCTAGTGGTTTGGTACCTGGGCCGCCTGAAAAACTGTTTTTT.

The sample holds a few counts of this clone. DNA of the CDR3: TGCGCCAGCAGTGGAAGGCTAGGGGCGAACACCGGGGAGCTGTTTTTT. Its protein is CASSGRLGANTGELFF. J is TRBJ2-2 and V is TRBV5-1; D is possibly TRBD1 (5 bases). V dropped 5 bases and J dropped 0 bases, with 14 bases sitting between them. Germline loops: CDR1 SGHRS, CDR2 YFSETQ. This CDR3 is built from 16 residues.

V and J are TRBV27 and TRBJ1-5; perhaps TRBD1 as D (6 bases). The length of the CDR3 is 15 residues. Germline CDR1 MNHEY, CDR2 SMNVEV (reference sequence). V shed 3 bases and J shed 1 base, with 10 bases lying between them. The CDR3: CASSFSGVSNQPQHF. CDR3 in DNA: TGTGCCAGCAGTTTTTCAGGGGTGAGCAATCAGCCCCAGCATTTT.

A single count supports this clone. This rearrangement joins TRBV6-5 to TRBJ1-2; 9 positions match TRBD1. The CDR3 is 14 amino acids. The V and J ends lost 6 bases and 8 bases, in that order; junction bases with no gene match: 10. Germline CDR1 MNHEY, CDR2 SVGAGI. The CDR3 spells CASRDLQGAGGYTF. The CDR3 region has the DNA TGTGCCAGCAGAGATCTACAGGGGGCAGGCGGCTACACCTTC.

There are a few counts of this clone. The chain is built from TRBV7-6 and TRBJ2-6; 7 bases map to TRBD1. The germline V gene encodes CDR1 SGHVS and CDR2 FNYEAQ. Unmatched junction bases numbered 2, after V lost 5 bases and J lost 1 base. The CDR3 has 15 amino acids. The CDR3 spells CASSQTGSGANVLTF. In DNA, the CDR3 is TGTGCCAGCAGCCAGACAGGGTCTGGGGCCAACGTCCTGACTTTC.

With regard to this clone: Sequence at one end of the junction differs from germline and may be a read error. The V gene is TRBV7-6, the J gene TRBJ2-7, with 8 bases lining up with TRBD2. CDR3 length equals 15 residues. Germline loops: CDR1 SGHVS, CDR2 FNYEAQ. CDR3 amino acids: CASSSDRGGSHEQYF. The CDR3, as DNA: TGTGCCAGCAGCTCGGACCGGGGGGGCTCCCACGAGCAGTACTTC. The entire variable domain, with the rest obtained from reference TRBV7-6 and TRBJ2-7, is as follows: GAGVSQSPRYKVTKRGQDVALRCDPISGHVSLYWYRQALGQGPEFLTYFNYEAQQDKSGLPNDRFSAERPEGSISTLTIQRTEQRDSAMYRCASSSDRGGSHEQYFGPGTRLTVT.

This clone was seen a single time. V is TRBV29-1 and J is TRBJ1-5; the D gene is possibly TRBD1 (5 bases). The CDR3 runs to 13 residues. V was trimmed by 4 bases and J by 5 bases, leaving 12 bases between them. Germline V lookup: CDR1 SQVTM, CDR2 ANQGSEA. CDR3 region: CSVAGGGDQPQHF. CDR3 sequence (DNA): TGCAGCGTTGCTGGGGGAGGGGATCAGCCCCAGCATTTT. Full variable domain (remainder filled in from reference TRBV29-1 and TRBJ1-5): SAVISQKPSRDICQRGTSLTIQCQVDSQVTMMFWYRQQPGQSLTLIATANQGSEATYESGFVIDKFPISRPNLTFSTLTVSNMSPEDSSIYLCSVAGGGDQPQHFGDGTRLSIL.